This T cell receptor (beta chain) was recovered during a study of blood T cell repertoires in COVID-19. Study summary: Some COVID-19 samples were acute and others convalescent; all came from the United States, Italy and Spain.

The length of the CDR3 is 14 residues. Germline-derived CDR1 and CDR2 are SGDLS and YYNGEE. V was clipped by 2 bases and J by 3 bases; unmatched bases: 1. Authors' processing steps: Reference gene primer amplification yielded estimated nucleated cell counts. Produced via immunoSEQ multiplex PCR; TCRdb's table is partial and in-frame only. Clone size and V and J calls were adopted from that table, with D and trimming inferred from the DNA. The sample yields 250,000 to 300,000 clones, around nine tenths seen once. This TCR came from a woman in her sixties in a cohort exposed to, infected with or recovered from COVID-19 (not recorded which). The sample taken for sequencing was PBMCs or T cells enriched from blood (not recorded which). This chain joins TRBV9 and TRBJ2-3; 9 nucleotides line up with TRBD2. CDR3 region: CASSVSGSTDTQYF. Written as DNA, the CDR3 is TGTGCCAGCAGCGTTAGCGGGAGTACAGATACGCAGTATTTT. Full variable domain (outside the CDR3, taken from reference TRBV9 and TRBJ2-3): DSGVTQTPKHLITATGQRVTLRCSPRSGDLSVYWYQQSLDQGLQFLIQYYNGEERAKGNILERFSAQQFPDLHSELNLSSLELGDSALYFCASSVSGSTDTQYFGPGTRLTVL.